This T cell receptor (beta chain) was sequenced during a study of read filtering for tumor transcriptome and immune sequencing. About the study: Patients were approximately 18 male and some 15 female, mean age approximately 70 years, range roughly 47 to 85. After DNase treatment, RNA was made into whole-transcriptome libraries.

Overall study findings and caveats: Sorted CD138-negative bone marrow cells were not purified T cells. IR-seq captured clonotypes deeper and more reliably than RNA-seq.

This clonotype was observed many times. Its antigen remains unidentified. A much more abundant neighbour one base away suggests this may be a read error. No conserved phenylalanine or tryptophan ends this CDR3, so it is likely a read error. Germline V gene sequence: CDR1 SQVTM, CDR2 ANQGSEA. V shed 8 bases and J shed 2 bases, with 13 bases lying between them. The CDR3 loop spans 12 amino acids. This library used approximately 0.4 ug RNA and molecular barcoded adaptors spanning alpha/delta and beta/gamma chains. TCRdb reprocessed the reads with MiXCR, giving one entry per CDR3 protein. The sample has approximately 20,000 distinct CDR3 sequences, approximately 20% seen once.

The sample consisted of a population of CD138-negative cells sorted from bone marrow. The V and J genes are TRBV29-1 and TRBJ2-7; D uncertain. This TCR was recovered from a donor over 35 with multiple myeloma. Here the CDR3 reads CSHLGSTYEQYL. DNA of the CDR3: TGCAGCCATTTGGGCAGCACCTACGAGCAGTACTTG.